Each of the 12 T cell receptor beta chains below was sequenced from the same sample in a study of identical twins (dated by TCRdb to the mid-2010s). The library relied on 5' RACE. The sequencing machine was an Illumina HiSeq 2000. Using fastp at Q25 and MiXCR, TCRdb reprocessed the public reads and kept productive beta chains. Merged by CDR3 protein, the rows form single entries marked with the most common genes and DNA. For this sample the table gives about 570,000 distinct CDR3 sequences, of which roughly 9.9% were detected only once. Together, the top ten hold roughly 3.2% of the sample. These data also formed part of another study, on yellow fever vaccine responses in identical twins.

The sequenced sample consisted of PBMCs. All receptors derive from a woman between 18 and 29 years old in good health.

This clonotype was seen many times. The chain carries TRBV4-3 and TRBJ2-6, with 9 bases lining up with TRBD2. Per germline, CDR1 LGHNA and CDR2 YSLEER. The CDR3 has 19 amino acids. The J segment lost 0 bases and the V segment lost 0 bases, leaving 6 bases of the junction unmatched. The CDR3 bases are TGCGCCAGCAGCCAAGAGTGGCTAGCGGGAATCTCTGGGGCCAACGTCCTGACTTTC. The encoded protein is CASSQEWLAGISGANVLTF.

The V and J genes are TRBV4-3 and TRBJ2-7; D is uncertain. The germline V and J ends were trimmed by 0 bases and 2 bases, with 14 bases remaining between them. The germline gives CDR1 LGHNA, CDR2 YSLEER. The CDR3 covers 16 residues. CDR3 DNA sequence: TGCGCCAGCAGCCAAGATGGAGATCTCCTAACCTACGAGCAGTACTTC. Residues: CASSQDGDLLTYEQYF.

J is TRBJ2-3 and V is TRBV7-9; no reliable D call. Germline V gene data show CDR1 as SEHNR and CDR2 as FQNEAQ (reference sequence). The CDR3 is 13 amino acids. With 6 bases removed from V and 0 bases from J, the gap between germline ends came to 7 bases. This chain's CDR3 is CASRPASTDTQYF. CDR3 nucleotide sequence: TGTGCCAGCAGACCCGCTAGCACAGATACGCAGTATTTT.

The table lists this clonotype with a few counts. The chain recombines TRBV27 with TRBJ2-5, with D possibly TRBD2 on 5 matching bases. V lost 9 bases, J lost 4 bases, and 24 bases lay in between. This CDR3 region has 16 residues. The germline V gene has CDR1 MNHEY and CDR2 SMNVEV (reference sequence). In DNA, the CDR3 is TGTGCCAGGGGAGTTAGAGCTGGGGTACGAAGAGAGACCCAGTACTTC. Translation gives CARGVRAGVRRETQYF.

The chain joins TRBV5-1 to TRBJ2-7, with D perhaps TRBD1 (6 bases). The CDR3 has 13 residues. Trimming stripped 1 base from V and 6 bases from J, with 11 bases between. Germline V gene data show CDR1 as SGHRS and CDR2 as YFSETQ. CDR3 protein: CASSLIQGLEQYF. Here the CDR3 DNA reads TGCGCCAGCAGCTTGATACAGGGTCTCGAGCAGTACTTC. Complete variable domain (other parts from reference TRBV5-1 and TRBJ2-7): KAGVTQTPRYLIKTRGQQVTLSCSPISGHRSVSWYQQTPGQGLQFLFEYFSETQRNKGNFPGRFSGRQFSNSRSEMNVSTLELGDSALYLCASSLIQGLEQYFGPGTRLTVT.

In this sample, this clonotype turned up a few times. The chain couples TRBV14 to TRBJ2-5, with D uncertain. Germline V gives CDR1 SGHDN, CDR2 FVKESK. This CDR3 is built from 15 residues. The ends were cut back, 0 bases at V and 3 bases at J, with 11 bases in the middle. For the CDR3, the DNA is TGTGCCAGCAGCCAAGATAAAGGCAGAGAAGAGACCCAGTACTTC. Translating gives CASSQDKGREETQYF.

This clonotype was seen more than once but under ten times. The chain joins TRBV25-1 to TRBJ2-7; D remains unclear. CDR3 length equals 13 residues. V lost 2 bases and J 2 bases, leaving 7 bases between the germline ends. In germline, CDR1 is MGHDK, CDR2 SYGVNS. CDR3 loop: CASSETVPYEQYF. The CDR3 DNA is TGTGCCAGCAGTGAAACAGTACCCTACGAGCAGTACTTC.

This clonotype appeared many times. The chain couples TRBV20-1 to TRBJ2-7; TRBD1 agrees at 7 bases. There are 12 residues in the CDR3. The germline CDR1 and CDR2 sequences are DFQATT and SNEGSKA (reference sequence). The V gene end was trimmed by 3 bases and the J gene end by 2 bases; junction bases not matched to a gene: 1. CDR3 DNA sequence: TGCAGTGCTAGCCAGGGGGCCTACGAGCAGTACTTC. Its protein is CSASQGAYEQYF.

The rearrangement joins TRBV12-3 or TRBV12-4 to TRBJ2-7; D uncertain. CDR3 size: 16 residues. Between the trimmed V and J ends, which lost 1 base and 0 bases, there was a span of 13 bases. The CDR3 DNA is TGTGCCAGCAGTTTAGGCGGATCGTTAAGCTCCTACGAGCAGTACTTC. Translation: CASSLGGSLSSYEQYF.

This clonotype was observed a handful of times. Here the CDR3 reads CASSLGGQAHAFF. The CDR3 DNA follows: TGTGCCAGCAGTTTAGGGGGGCAGGCTCACGCTTTCTTT. The chain is built from TRBV12-3 or TRBV12-4 and TRBJ1-1, with D maybe TRBD1 (6 bases). V was pared by 1 base and J by 11 bases, with 14 bases between. The length of the CDR3 is 13 residues.

V usage is TRBV6-2 or TRBV6-3 and J usage is TRBJ2-3, with 14 bases aligning to TRBD2. J lost 2 bases, V lost 10 bases, and 5 bases had no gene match. CDR1 is MNHEY, CDR2 SVGEGT, per germline. This CDR3 is built from 15 residues. CDR3 nucleotide sequence: TGTGCCATCGGGACTAGCGGGAGTTTCACAGATACGCAGTATTTT. It translates to CAIGTSGSFTDTQYF.

This clonotype occurred a few times. This chain connects TRBV20-1 to TRBJ2-3, with 10 nucleotides matching TRBD2. The V segment lost 4 bases and the J segment 1 base; nucleotides outside the gene matches: 5. The CDR3 has 15 amino acids. Per the germline V gene, CDR1 is DFQATT and CDR2 is SNEGSKA (reference sequence). CDR3 sequence: CSATSGTSGTDTQYF. The CDR3 coding sequence is TGCAGTGCTACTTCCGGGACTAGCGGCACAGATACGCAGTATTTT.